Listed here are 10 T cell receptor beta chains from one sample, sequenced in a study of blood T cells in healthy people across ages. Primed by a sample-barcoded 5' primer and a J-beta primer mix, a second PCR proceeded for about 6 to 12 cycles. TCRdb re-analysed the 5' RACE reads in MiXCR, keeping a single row per CDR3 protein. The data contain 850,000 to 1,100,000 distinct CDR3 sequences, around two fifths of them singletons. Sequencing used blood. The source is a man younger than 35 in good health.

This clonotype has only one observation. V is TRBV28 and J is TRBJ1-1, with a possible D match to TRBD1 (5 bases). The CDR3 loop spans 14 amino acids. Trimming stripped 7 bases from V and 1 base from J, with 13 bases between. Germline values: CDR1 MDHEN, CDR2 SYDVKM. CDR3 DNA: TGTGCCAGCATCACAACCGACAGGAACACTGAAGCTTTCTTT. It is translated as CASITTDRNTEAFF. Full variable domain (remainder filled in from reference TRBV28 and TRBJ1-1): DVKVTQSSRYLVKRTGEKVFLECVQDMDHENMFWYRQDPGLGLRLIYFSYDVKMKEKGDIPEGYSVSREKKERFSLILESASTNQTSMYLCASITTDRNTEAFFGQGTRLTVV.

The count of this clonotype is one. Given a much more abundant clone one base away, this may be a read error. The rearrangement links TRBV29-1 to TRBJ2-3, with a tentative D call TRBD1 (5 bases). Looked up from germline, CDR1 is SQVTM and CDR2 is ANQGSEA. The CDR3 covers 13 residues. The CDR3 is CSSTVVSTETQYF. CDR3 nucleotide sequence: TGCAGCTCGACAGTGGTGAGCACAGAGACGCAGTATTTT.

V and J are TRBV4-2 and TRBJ1-5; D gene uncertain. CDR1 LGHNA and CDR2 YNFKEQ come from the germline V gene. The CDR3 is 16 residues long. V lost 1 base and J 5 bases, leaving 15 bases between the germline ends. As DNA, the CDR3 is TGTGCCAGCAGCCAAGTTCCGGACGGAGGAGATCAGCCCCAGCATTTT. Protein: CASSQVPDGGDQPQHF.

The chain is built from TRBV29-1 and TRBJ1-4, with D possibly being TRBD1 (5 bases). The germline V gene has CDR1 SQVTM and CDR2 ANQGSEA. The CDR3 is made up of 14 amino acids. V was trimmed by 6 bases and J by 8 bases, leaving 19 bases between them. CDR3 residues: CSVRVSGGLEKLFF. The CDR3 nucleotides read TGCAGCGTGAGGGTCAGCGGGGGACTCGAAAAACTGTTTTTT.

This clonotype was observed at least ten times. The V gene is TRBV9, the J gene TRBJ2-1, with D maybe TRBD2 (5 bases). From germline, CDR1 is SGDLS and CDR2 YYNGEE. CDR3 size: 14 residues. V lost 2 bases, J lost 9 bases, and 15 bases lay in between. In nucleotides, the CDR3 is TGTGCCAGCAGCGTCCTACTAGAGATCGGTGAGCAGTTCTTC. It is translated as CASSVLLEIGEQFF.

This clonotype occurred a few times. The chain combines TRBV12-5 with TRBJ2-7; TRBD1 might be the D (6 bases). V shed 6 bases and J shed 2 bases, with 17 bases lying between them. Looked up from germline, CDR1 is LGHNT and CDR2 is FRNRAP. There are 15 residues in the CDR3. The CDR3 protein is CASGIPGQRTYEQYF. The CDR3 coding sequence is TGTGCTAGTGGGATCCCGGGACAACGAACCTACGAGCAGTACTTC.

This clonotype was detected ten times or more. The genes are TRBV5-6 and TRBJ2-1, with 8 bases identical to TRBD2. There are 14 residues in the CDR3. Germline lookup yields CDR1 SGHDT and CDR2 YYEEEE. Trimming took 1 base from V and 8 from J; bases not matched to a gene: 5. CDR3 sequence reads: CASSLLGLVYEQFF. DNA of the CDR3: TGTGCCAGCAGCTTGCTGGGACTAGTTTATGAGCAGTTCTTC. Looking up the rest from reference TRBV5-6 and TRBJ2-1 gives the full variable domain: DAGVTQSPTHLIKTRGQQVTLRCSPKSGHDTVSWYQQALGQGPQFIFQYYEEEERQRGNFPDRFSGHQFPNYSSELNVNALLLGDSALYLCASSLLGLVYEQFFGPGTRLTVL.

Concerning this clonotype: A much larger clone differs from this one at a single base, so this may be a read error. The chain joins TRBV12-3 or TRBV12-4 to TRBJ2-3; weak D call: TRBD2 (6 bases). The CDR3 runs to 13 residues. CDR3 sequence: CASRGGSTDMQYF. The CDR3 coding sequence is TGTGCCAGCAGGGGGGGTAGCACAGATATGCAGTATTTT.

V gene TRBV12-3 or TRBV12-4 combines with J gene TRBJ2-3, with D maybe TRBD2 (7 bases). This CDR3 has 16 residues. The V gene lost 2 bases and the J gene lost 2 bases, with 14 bases spanning the gap. CDR3 residues: CASSLYGGPDTDTQYF. The CDR3 DNA follows: TGTGCCAGCAGTTTATACGGGGGGCCAGACACAGATACGCAGTATTTT.

The V and J genes are TRBV7-8 and TRBJ2-2; D call uncertain. The CDR3 runs to 15 residues. In germline, CDR1 is SGHVS, CDR2 FQNEAQ. The V end was cut by 3 bases, the J end by 3 bases, with 11 bases between. CDR3 sequence (DNA): TGTGCCAGCAGCTTTACGGCTACCTACACCGGGGAGCTGTTTTTT. Residues: CASSFTATYTGELFF.